This is a list of T cell receptor beta chains from one sample in a study of T-cell memory formation after mild COVID-19. TCRdb re-analysed the 5' RACE reads in MiXCR, keeping a single row per CDR3 protein. The data show roughly 100,000 distinct CDR3 sequences, around 12% seen once. What was sequenced was PBMCs or a T cell subset sorted from them (not recorded which). The receptors derive from an adult woman who had mild COVID-19 (a few samples of this study predate the infection). Cell type and time point are not known. Each CDR3 is given with its conserved first and last residue. Fields, in order: D gene, J gene, clone size, V gene, CDR3 protein, CDR3 DNA. The D gene is left open where the match is weak. Clone sizes are given selectively: once, few, many, or a class where the clone is expanded.

>.|TRBJ2-7|.|TRBV19
CASSPGRGLSYEQYF
TGTGCCAGTAGTCCGGGCCGGGGGCTCTCCTACGAGCAGTACTTC
>TRBD2|TRBJ2-3|many|TRBV7-9
CASSLARLAGDTQYF
TGTGCCAGCAGCTTAGCCCGACTAGCGGGAGATACGCAGTATTTT
>.|TRBJ1-1|.|TRBV27
CASSPPRGEAFF
TGTGCCAGCAGTCCTCCCAGGGGCGAAGCTTTCTTT
>.|TRBJ2-1|.|TRBV11-2
CASSLELGGGPDYVQFF
TGTGCCAGCAGCTTAGAATTAGGTGGGGGGCCGGATTATGTGCAGTTCTTC
>TRBD1|TRBJ1-2|.|TRBV20-1
CSARVSGGLVYGYTF
TGCAGTGCTAGAGTCTCAGGGGGCTTGGTCTATGGCTACACCTTC
>.|TRBJ1-5|few|TRBV27
CASSRGNSNQPQHF
TGTGCCAGCAGTCGTGGGAATAGCAATCAGCCCCAGCATTTT
>.|TRBJ2-5|many|TRBV7-6
CASTPTKAKGETQYF
TGTGCCAGCACCCCCACGAAGGCAAAAGGGGAGACCCAGTACTTC
>.|TRBJ2-2|many|TRBV12-3/TRBV12-4
CASSPRESGELFF
TGTGCCAGCAGCCCTAGGGAGTCCGGGGAGCTGTTTTTT
>TRBD1|TRBJ2-1|.|TRBV5-1
CASSPGTGFANEQFF
TGCGCCAGCAGCCCTGGGACAGGGTTCGCAAATGAGCAGTTCTTC
>.|TRBJ2-2|.|TRBV24-1
CATSDLRGHSNTGELFF
TGTGCCACCAGTGATTTAAGAGGACATTCGAACACCGGGGAGCTGTTTTTT
>TRBD1|TRBJ2-7|.|TRBV27
CASREGRGQAYEQYF
TGTGCCAGCAGGGAGGGGCGGGGACAGGCCTACGAGCAGTACTTC
>.|TRBJ2-1|.|TRBV24-1
CATSDSGRGVSYNEQFF
TGTGCCACCAGTGATTCCGGCAGGGGGGTCTCCTACAATGAGCAGTTCTTC
>TRBD1|TRBJ1-4|few|TRBV7-8
CASSLNLGQQLRANEKLFF
TGTGCCAGCAGCTTAAATCTGGGACAGCAGCTCAGAGCTAATGAAAAACTGTTTTTT
>.|TRBJ2-7|few|TRBV6-5
CASSYSGAGEQYF
TGTGCCAGCAGTTACTCGGGGGCGGGCGAGCAGTACTTC
>.|TRBJ1-2|.|TRBV3-1
CASSQGQSLYYGYTF
TGTGCCAGCAGCCAAGGTCAGAGTCTCTACTATGGCTACACCTTC
>.|TRBJ1-2|.|TRBV27
CASSTQGQGLRGYTF
TGTGCCAGCAGCACCCAGGGGCAGGGGCTCAGGGGCTACACCTTC
>TRBD2|TRBJ2-1|.|TRBV4-1
CASSQGLAERNEQFF
TGCGCCAGCAGCCAAGGCCTAGCGGAGCGCAATGAGCAGTTCTTC
>.|TRBJ1-3|.|TRBV10-3
CAIRNNTSGNTIYF
TGTGCCATCAGGAATAACACCTCTGGAAACACCATATATTTT
>.|TRBJ2-7|few|TRBV20-1
CSARDYLYEQYF
TGCAGTGCAAGAGACTATCTCTACGAGCAGTACTTC
>.|TRBJ2-3|.|TRBV15
CATSRDGRPTDTQYF
TGTGCCACCAGCAGAGATGGACGCCCCACAGATACGCAGTATTTT
>.|TRBJ2-7|.|TRBV4-2
CASSHHGGKEAYEQYF
TGTGCCAGCAGCCACCATGGTGGGAAAGAGGCCTACGAGCAGTACTTC
>TRBD2|TRBJ2-5|.|TRBV7-2
CASSSETSGRYLETQYF
TGTGCCAGCAGCTCCGAGACTAGCGGGAGATACTTAGAGACCCAGTACTTC
>.|TRBJ1-1|.|TRBV6-5
CASSYASGEAFF
TGTGCCAGCAGTTATGCCTCCGGTGAAGCTTTCTTT
>.|TRBJ2-7|few|TRBV7-9
CASSFSTSSYEQYF
TGTGCCAGCAGCTTCTCGACAAGCTCCTACGAGCAGTACTTC
>TRBD1|TRBJ2-2|few|TRBV24-1
CATSDLDRARAGELFF
TGTGCCACCAGTGATTTGGACAGGGCGAGGGCCGGGGAGCTGTTTTTT
>TRBD1|TRBJ2-1|many|TRBV12-3/TRBV12-4
CASSPTGDYPEQFF
TGTGCCAGCTCCCCGACAGGGGATTATCCTGAGCAGTTCTTC
>TRBD2|TRBJ2-1|.|TRBV15
CATSRDKELAGDEQFF
TGTGCCACCAGCAGAGATAAAGAGCTAGCGGGAGATGAGCAGTTCTTC
>.|TRBJ2-3|.|TRBV20-1
CSAREQSGPNPADTQYF
TGCAGTGCTAGAGAACAGTCCGGGCCTAACCCCGCGGATACGCAGTATTTT
>.|TRBJ1-1|few|TRBV29-1
CSVPRDTEAFF
TGCAGCGTGCCCAGGGACACTGAAGCTTTCTTT
>.|TRBJ2-2|.|TRBV12-3/TRBV12-4
CASSKGGTGELFF
TGTGCCAGCAGTAAGGGGGGGACCGGGGAGCTGTTTTTT
>TRBD2|TRBJ2-7|few|TRBV4-3
CASSLGVGEGRSYEQYF
TGCGCCAGCAGCCTTGGCGTGGGGGAGGGCCGGTCATACGAGCAGTACTTC
>.|TRBJ1-2|few|TRBV29-1
CSVEDPGSHSNYGYTF
TGCAGCGTTGAAGACCCCGGGAGTCACAGCAACTATGGCTACACCTTC
>.|TRBJ1-1|few|TRBV7-9
CASSLVGEGVNTEAFF
TGTGCCAGCAGCTTGGTGGGGGAAGGCGTGAACACTGAAGCTTTCTTT
>TRBD2|TRBJ2-1|.|TRBV11-3
CASSPRTSGYHNEQFF
TGTGCCAGCAGCCCGCGGACTAGCGGGTACCACAATGAGCAGTTCTTC
>.|TRBJ1-5|few|TRBV7-6
CASSLKGLHQPQHF
TGTGCCAGCAGCTTAAAGGGCCTTCATCAGCCCCAGCATTTT
>.|TRBJ2-1|few|TRBV4-2
CASSQDAVRSYNEQFF
TGTGCCAGCAGCCAAGATGCAGTGAGGTCCTACAATGAGCAGTTCTTC
>TRBD1|TRBJ2-2|.|TRBV5-5
CASSHGTGVTGELFF
TGTGCCAGCAGCCACGGGACAGGGGTAACCGGGGAGCTGTTTTTT
>TRBD2|TRBJ2-1|.|TRBV12-3/TRBV12-4
CASSPGGGLGEPGYNEQFF
TGTGCCAGCAGCCCCGGCGGGGGACTTGGGGAACCGGGGTACAATGAGCAGTTCTTC
>TRBD1|TRBJ2-7|.|TRBV7-9
CASASDREGYEQYF
TGTGCCAGCGCATCGGACAGGGAAGGCTACGAGCAGTACTTC
>.|TRBJ1-5|.|TRBV4-1
CASSQGNQPQHF
TGCGCCAGCAGCCAAGGGAACCAGCCCCAGCATTTT
>TRBD2|TRBJ2-2|few|TRBV24-1
CATRSGRGTGELFF
TGTGCCACCAGAAGCGGGAGGGGCACCGGGGAGCTGTTTTTT
>.|TRBJ2-7|many|TRBV5-5
CASSWDFAYEQYF
TGTGCCAGCAGCTGGGACTTTGCCTACGAGCAGTACTTC
>.|TRBJ2-7|few|TRBV20-1
CSARDVSGRLGGYEQYF
TGCAGTGCTAGAGATGTATCGGGGCGGCTAGGCGGCTACGAGCAGTACTTC
>.|TRBJ2-5|.|TRBV28
CASSPIPGAQETQYF
TGTGCCAGCAGTCCAATCCCGGGAGCACAAGAGACCCAGTACTTC
>.|TRBJ2-3|few|TRBV27
CASTLFAGGTDTQYF
TGTGCCAGCACTTTGTTTGCTGGTGGGACAGATACGCAGTATTTT
>TRBD1|TRBJ2-7|.|TRBV7-7
CASSLNTGDPEQYF
TGTGCCAGCAGTCTCAACACAGGGGATCCCGAGCAGTACTTC
>TRBD2|TRBJ2-7|.|TRBV2
CASRTSGRSYEQYF
TGTGCCAGCAGGACTAGCGGGAGATCCTACGAGCAGTACTTC
>TRBD2|TRBJ2-1|.|TRBV4-2
CASSPGAGAGEQFF
TGTGCCAGCAGCCCCGGAGCGGGAGCGGGTGAGCAGTTCTTC